This T cell receptor beta chain emerged from a study of T cell responses to AZD1222 COVID-19 vaccine. General study results and limits: CD4 TCRs covered the whole spike, strongest at regions 160-218 and 743-854. Breadth and depth of Spike-specific TCRs rose after two AZD1222 doses. Donors skewed white British and female; clonal diversity was possibly underestimated.

To note about this clone: Its antigen is unknown.

This CDR3 region has 19 residues. Germline V gene sequence: CDR1 MGHRA, CDR2 YSYEKL. With 4 bases clipped from V and 3 bases from J, the junction kept 13 bases outside the gene matches. Data came from immunoSEQ multiplex PCR; TCRdb stores just in-frame clones and leaves some out. This sample has some 110,000 clones; about four fifths occur once, and the top ten carry roughly 9.9%. Sequencing was performed on peripheral blood, taken on day 0 of AZD1222 vaccination. V is TRBV4-1 and J is TRBJ2-1; 12 positions agree with TRBD2. This TCR was sampled from an adult in good health. The DNA of the CDR3 is TGCGCCAGCAGCCCCTCGCGACTAGCGGGAGCAGTGGGCTACAATGAGCAGTTCTTC. It translates to CASSPSRLAGAVGYNEQFF.